Listed below are T cell receptor beta chains from one sample, sequenced in a study of CD8 T cells in ankylosing spondylitis. Via MiXCR, TCRdb re-called the 5' RACE reads, giving one row per CDR3 protein. The table lists just over 350,000 distinct CDR3 sequences, approximately 20% of them singletons, with about 12% in the top ten. Sample: blood, either unsorted or a sorted T cell fraction (not recorded which). The receptor source for this set is a male donor with ankylosing spondylitis or in good health (not recorded which). Each CDR3 is given with its conserved first and last residue.

CASSDTLSLNEQFF TRBV4-1
CSAGSTDTQYF TRBV20-1
CASSLWGGAKETQYF TRBV12-3/TRBV12-4
CASSLAQGFYEQFF TRBV5-5
CASSLAPLDEQYF TRBV7-9
CASSVVGGKGTEVYNEQFF TRBV9
CAISESDRDYNEQFF TRBV10-3
CASSLGLAGDTDTQYF TRBV7-9
CASSLVAGPSYNEQFF TRBV28
CASSVGGQGEQYF TRBV9
CAWRDIIETQYF TRBV30
CASNPGVYNEQFF TRBV2
CASSLEGQITSSYEQYF TRBV7-9
CSARAGVGTDTQYF TRBV20-1
CSARAVPSSYNEQFF TRBV20-1
CASSLALLYTGDQRF TRBV12-3/TRBV12-4
CASSDSRAYEQYF TRBV6-2/TRBV6-3
CASSPRTSSTDTQYF TRBV7-9
CASSLSGNTDTQYF TRBV5-1
CASTPLGPQETQYF TRBV6-1
CASSLTGYNEQYF TRBV12-3/TRBV12-4
CSVNPQVAASYEQYF TRBV20-1
CASSPASFRETQYF TRBV12-3/TRBV12-4
CASSERAQMNTEAFF TRBV2
CSARDLLAGGAGELFF TRBV20-1